This TCR beta chain was sequenced during a study of shared clonotypes between healthy human individuals. Measured with immunoSEQ multiplex PCR; TCRdb has only the in-frame clones, and not every one. The sample has fewer than 600,000 clones, roughly 77% seen once; the top ten hold about 13%. The CDR3 loop spans 15 amino acids. Germline-derived CDR1 and CDR2 are SEHNR and FQNEAQ (reference sequence). The V and J ends lost 4 bases and 5 bases respectively, with 15 bases between them. The sample was PBMCs. The TCR comes from a woman in her thirties or forties in good health. Some clones in this sample may be carry-over from other donors' samples. The chain links TRBV7-9 to TRBJ1-5; D not certain. The DNA for the CDR3 is TGTGCCAGCAGCTCGTCGACCAGCCCGGATCAGCCCCAGCATTTT. Translation: CASSSSTSPDQPQHF.